The present entry profiles one T cell receptor beta chain with its context. Its antigen is unidentified. The data originate from a study of cytomegalovirus exposure and HLA in healthy donors. Whole-study findings and limits: In a later analysis, TCR beta V- and J-gene trimming showed a link to a missense DCLRE1C variant.

The germline CDR1 and CDR2 sequences are MDHEN and SYDVKM. This CDR3 region has 20 residues. V lost 3 bases to trimming and J lost 0 bases; unmatched junction nucleotides: 12. In the PCR, 60 Vbeta and 13 Jbeta primers were used. Some clones are missing from TCRdb's copy, which holds only in-frame ones; the method was immunoSEQ multiplex PCR. This table has some 130,000 clones, over 60% appearing once. Material: PBMCs. The chain recombines TRBV28 with TRBJ2-1; 12 positions agree with TRBD2. This clonotype was obtained from a male donor in good health and CMV-seropositive. The CDR3 here is CASSFSPGLAGIRSYNEQFF. DNA of the CDR3: TGTGCCAGCAGTTTTTCACCGGGACTAGCGGGCATCCGCTCCTACAATGAGCAGTTCTTC.